The clone carrying this T cell receptor beta chain was counted once. Germline assignment: CDR1 SGHTA and CDR2 FQGTGA. Germline trimming cut 2 bases from V and 4 bases from J; bases unmatched to any gene: 14. This CDR3 region has 21 residues. This sample was taken from a study of OX40 agonist ivuxolimab in advanced cancers. Study-wide context: Every 2 weeks, patients got intravenous ivuxolimab at one of six dose levels (0.01-10 mg/kg). Partial responses were observed in three patients, of whom one had hepatocellular carcinoma and two had cutaneous melanoma.

Produced via immunoSEQ multiplex PCR; TCRdb's table is partial and in-frame only. The profile shows 30,000 to 35,000 clones, about 82% of them singletons. A history of autoimmune disease or systemic immunosuppression excluded patients. Sequences were derived from CD4+ or CD8+ T cells sorted from blood, sampled in a trial of the OX40 agonist ivuxolimab. The TCR was taken from an adult with an advanced solid tumor such as melanoma, head and neck, liver or kidney cancer. The V call is TRBV7-3, the J call TRBJ2-1, with TRBD2 matching 16 bases. The CDR3 DNA is TGTGCCAGCAGCTTATGGGGGCGCGGGACTAGCGGGAGGGCCGCTTACAATGAGCAGTTCTTC. Its protein is CASSLWGRGTSGRAAYNEQFF.